This T cell receptor beta chain derives from a study of blood T cell repertoires in COVID-19. As for the study in general: Specimens from acute and convalescent COVID-19 originated in the United States, Italy and Spain. The analysed material was cDNA or gDNA that came from T cells, B-cell-depleted T cells, or PBMCs.

In the authors' methods: By means of reference gene primer amplification, nucleated cell counts were estimated. Sequencing was performed with immunoSEQ multiplex PCR; in TCRdb, only in-frame clones are kept and a portion is missing. V and J calls plus clone size are reproduced from that table; the DNA served to infer D and trimming. The profile shows under 250,000 clones, roughly 83% of them singletons. CDR1 is SGHAT, CDR2 FQNNGV, per germline. The length of the CDR3 is 14 residues. V lost 0 bases to trimming and J lost 9 bases; unmatched junction nucleotides: 2. The sequence was collected from a man aged 40-49 years with acute or convalescent COVID-19. Material for sequencing was peripheral blood. This chain joins TRBV11-2 and TRBJ2-1, with 10 bases fitting TRBD2. As DNA, the CDR3 is TGTGCCAGCAGCTTAGACCGGACTAGCGGTGAGCAGTTCTTC. The encoded protein is CASSLDRTSGEQFF.